The 16 T cell receptor beta chains reported below all come from one sample, sequenced in a study of blood T cells in healthy people across ages (dated by TCRdb to between 2015 and 2016). The library was made by 5' RACE. The data were produced on an Illumina HiSeq 2500. The second PCR ran for about 6 to 12 cycles and used a J-beta primer mix along with a sample-barcoded 5' primer. TCRdb's own reprocessing of the public reads used fastp at Q25 and MiXCR and kept productive beta chains. CDR3 protein duplicates are merged, each entry listing the most common genes and DNA. The sample records fewer than 1,000,000 distinct CDR3 sequences, 46% of which are singletons. 15% to 20% of the sample is in the top ten clones. The sample consisted of blood. The receptors derive from an elderly man in good health.

V and J are TRBV4-1 and TRBJ1-1, with D maybe TRBD1 (6 bases). The germline CDR1 and CDR2 sequences are MGHRA and YSYEKL. Trimming took off 11 bases at V and 5 bases at J, with 21 bases between the two ends. The CDR3 is 14 residues long. This CDR3 is CASNSPGAKTEAFF. The DNA for the CDR3 is TGCGCCTCCAATTCCCCAGGGGCCAAGACTGAAGCTTTCTTT.

This clonotype was counted a single time. This may be a read error, as it is one base from a much larger clone. The chain couples TRBV29-1 to TRBJ2-7; TRBD2 matches 7 bases. Gene TRBJ2-5 matches the end of the DNA better, so the J call may be wrong. CDR1 and CDR2 (germline): SQVTM, ANQGSEA. The CDR3 runs to 16 residues. The CDR3 DNA follows: TGCAGCGTTGAAGATCCGTGGCTAGCGGTGAGGGAGACCCAGTACTTC. Protein product: CSVEDPWLAVRETQYF.

There are a few counts of this clonotype. The chain uses TRBV15 and TRBJ1-1; TRBD1 agrees at 11 bases. Unmatched junction bases numbered 7, after V lost 8 bases and J lost 2 bases. The CDR3 runs to 15 residues. CDR1 LNHNV and CDR2 YYDKDF come from the germline V gene (reference sequence). CDR3 sequence: CATGPGQGVNTEAFF. CDR3 DNA sequence: TGTGCCACCGGACCGGGACAGGGGGTTAACACTGAAGCTTTCTTT.

This clonotype was observed a few times. The CDR3 region has the DNA TGTGCCAGCAGTTTGCCCGGACAGGGGAACAAGCCCCAGCATTTT. This gives the protein CASSLPGQGNKPQHF. The chain uses TRBV12-3 or TRBV12-4 and TRBJ1-5; TRBD1 aligns across 9 bases. The CDR3 extends over 15 amino acids. V shed 3 bases and J 8 bases; nucleotides not matched to a gene: 8.

The V gene is TRBV2, the J gene TRBJ2-1; 13 nucleotides align to TRBD2. V lost 11 bases, J lost 7 bases, and 8 bases stayed unmatched. This CDR3 comprises 14 residues. Germline loops: CDR1 SNHLY, CDR2 FYNNEI. The CDR3 nucleotides read TGTGCCTCTATAACTAGCGGGGGGGCAAATGAGCAGTTCTTC. It is translated as CASITSGGANEQFF.

This clonotype was observed many times. The chain has TRBV12-3 or TRBV12-4 and TRBJ1-2; 7 bases align to TRBD1. The V and J ends lost 3 bases and 3 bases, in that order; junction bases with no gene match: 4. This CDR3 region has 14 residues. The CDR3 sequence is CASSLGGGDYGYTF. In DNA form, the CDR3 reads TGTGCCAGCAGTTTGGGAGGGGGCGACTATGGCTACACCTTC.

This clonotype was counted only a few times. The chain carries TRBV2 and TRBJ2-3; D may be TRBD1 (6 bases). Germline V gene sequence: CDR1 SNHLY, CDR2 FYNNEI. This CDR3 region has 16 residues. The ends were cut back, 6 bases at V and 4 bases at J, with 20 bases in the middle. In DNA form, the CDR3 reads TGTGCCAGCAGCTCCCGGGACAACCTTCGCGCAGATACGCAGTATTTT. Translating gives CASSSRDNLRADTQYF.

Ten or more counts support this clonotype. This rearrangement joins TRBV10-1 to TRBJ2-3, with D perhaps matching TRBD1 or TRBD2 (5 bases each). Trimming removed 2 bases at V and 6 bases at J, with 9 bases between. Germline V lookup: CDR1 WNHNN, CDR2 SYGVQD (reference sequence). The CDR3 is 13 amino acids. The CDR3 loop reads CASSEGGSDTQYF. DNA of the CDR3: TGCGCCAGCAGTGAGGGGGGTTCGGATACGCAGTATTTT.

Notes on this clonotype: This may be a read error, as it is one base from a much larger clone. The chain recombines TRBV10-3 with TRBJ2-5; 10 bases line up with TRBD2. V dropped 2 bases and J dropped 11; count of bases not matched to a gene: 14. This CDR3 is built from 16 residues. Germline CDR1 ENHRY, CDR2 SYGVKD. For the CDR3, the DNA is TGTGCCATCAGTGAGACAAGCGGGAGGGGGTACAATGAGCAGTACTTC. Translated, it gives CAISETSGRGYNEQYF.

This clonotype was seen more than once but under ten times. V and J are TRBV3-1 and TRBJ2-7, with no clear D. Germline values: CDR1 LGHDT, CDR2 YNNKEL (reference sequence). V lost 4 bases, J lost 7 bases, and 11 bases lay in between. This CDR3 spans 12 amino acids. The CDR3 DNA reads TGTGCCAGCAGCCTCGACCCCAATGAGCAGTACTTC. This gives the protein CASSLDPNEQYF.

The V gene is TRBV7-6, the J gene TRBJ2-3; 11 nucleotides match TRBD2. After removal of 1 base from V and 2 bases from J, the junction contained 8 bases not matched to a gene. This CDR3 contains 18 residues. Per germline, CDR1 SGHVS and CDR2 FNYEAQ. CDR3 in DNA: TGTGCCAGCAGCTTAGTTGGCTCTAGCGGGAGGTCCACAGATACGCAGTATTTT. It translates to CASSLVGSSGRSTDTQYF. The entire variable domain, with the rest obtained from reference TRBV7-6 and TRBJ2-3, is as follows: GAGVSQSPRYKVTKRGQDVALRCDPISGHVSLYWYRQALGQGPEFLTYFNYEAQQDKSGLPNDRFSAERPEGSISTLTIQRTEQRDSAMYRCASSLVGSSGRSTDTQYFGPGTRLTVL.

The CDR3 nucleotides are TGTGCCAGCAGCCAAGGGAGGGGGAGCGAGCAGTTCTTC. Its protein is CASSQGRGSEQFF. The chain employs TRBV4-2 and TRBJ2-1; the D gene could be TRBD1 or TRBD2 (6 bases each). This CDR3 contains 13 residues. Trimming pared 1 base from V and 10 bases from J, leaving 11 bases between. CDR1 and CDR2 (germline): LGHNA, YNFKEQ.

This clonotype was picked up many times. The V gene is TRBV20-1, the J gene TRBJ2-3, with TRBD2 matching 7 bases. The ends lost 6 bases at V and 2 bases at J; junction bases unmatched: 8. Looked up from germline, CDR1 is DFQATT and CDR2 is SNEGSKA (reference sequence). The CDR3 spans 14 residues. The CDR3 DNA follows: TGCAGTGCGACTAGCAAGGGGTTCACAGATACGCAGTATTTT. It yields the protein CSATSKGFTDTQYF.

Of note for this clonotype: This clone may be a read error of a much larger clone one base away. The rearrangement uses TRBV2 and TRBJ1-2; 8 bases match TRBD1. Germline CDR1 reads SNHLY; CDR2 reads FYNNEI. The CDR3 length is 15 residues. J was trimmed by 2 bases and V by 1 base; bases with no gene match: 3. The chain's CDR3 is CASSEEGQDNYGYTF. The CDR3 DNA is TGTGCCAGCAGTGAAGAGGGACAGGACAACTATGGCTACACCTTC. The full variable domain, in which reference TRBV2 and TRBJ1-2 provide the parts outside the CDR3, is EPEVTQTPSHQVTQMGQEVILRCVPISNHLYFYWYRQILGQKVEFLVSFYNNEISEKSEIFDDQFSVERPDGSNFTLKIRSTKLEDSAMYFCASSEEGQDNYGYTFGSGTRLTVV.

This clonotype was seen a few times. The chain employs TRBV29-1 and TRBJ2-7; no firm D call. With 0 bases removed from V and 3 bases from J, the gap between germline ends came to 12 bases. CDR1 and CDR2 from the germline V gene are SQVTM and ANQGSEA. The CDR3 length is 14 residues. The CDR3 protein is CSVEDDDGNYEQYF. CDR3 DNA: TGCAGCGTTGAAGATGACGACGGCAACTACGAGCAGTACTTC.

The V call is TRBV20-1, the J call TRBJ1-1; no clear D gene. Trimming removed 6 bases from V and 0 bases from J, with 17 bases in between. Germline loops: CDR1 DFQATT, CDR2 SNEGSKA (reference sequence). This CDR3 is built from 15 residues. In DNA form, the CDR3 reads TGCAGTGCCCCCCACCCTGGCAGAGTGAACACTGAAGCTTTCTTT. Protein: CSAPHPGRVNTEAFF.